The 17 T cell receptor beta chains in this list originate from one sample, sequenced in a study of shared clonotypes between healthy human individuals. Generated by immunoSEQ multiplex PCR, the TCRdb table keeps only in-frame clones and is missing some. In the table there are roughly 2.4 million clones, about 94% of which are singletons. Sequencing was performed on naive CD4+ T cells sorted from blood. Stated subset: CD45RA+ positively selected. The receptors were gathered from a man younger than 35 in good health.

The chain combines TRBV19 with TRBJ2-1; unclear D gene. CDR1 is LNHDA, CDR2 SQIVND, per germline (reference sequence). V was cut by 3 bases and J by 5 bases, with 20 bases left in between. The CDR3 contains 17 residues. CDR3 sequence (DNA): TGTGCCAGTAGTATCCGGATACCCCAGGAGACCGACAATGAGCAGTTCTTC. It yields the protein CASSIRIPQETDNEQFF.

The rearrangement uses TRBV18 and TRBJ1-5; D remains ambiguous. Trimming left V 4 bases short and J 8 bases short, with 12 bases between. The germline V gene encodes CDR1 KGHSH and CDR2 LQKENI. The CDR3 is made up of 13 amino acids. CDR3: CASSRTQEEPQHF. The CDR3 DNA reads TGTGCCAGCTCACGCACCCAGGAGGAGCCCCAGCATTTT.

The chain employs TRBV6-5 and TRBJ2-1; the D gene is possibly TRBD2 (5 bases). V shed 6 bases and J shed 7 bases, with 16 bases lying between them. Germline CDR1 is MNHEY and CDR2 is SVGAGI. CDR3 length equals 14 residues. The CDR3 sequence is CASSRTPPWNEQFF. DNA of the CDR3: TGTGCCAGCAGCCGGACTCCCCCTTGGAATGAGCAGTTCTTC.

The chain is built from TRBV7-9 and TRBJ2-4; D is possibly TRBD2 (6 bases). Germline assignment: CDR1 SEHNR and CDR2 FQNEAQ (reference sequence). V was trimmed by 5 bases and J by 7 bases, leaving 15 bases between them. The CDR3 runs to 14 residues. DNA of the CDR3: TGTGCCAGCAGCCCAGGGTGGAGGGGCAACATTCAGTACTTC. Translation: CASSPGWRGNIQYF.

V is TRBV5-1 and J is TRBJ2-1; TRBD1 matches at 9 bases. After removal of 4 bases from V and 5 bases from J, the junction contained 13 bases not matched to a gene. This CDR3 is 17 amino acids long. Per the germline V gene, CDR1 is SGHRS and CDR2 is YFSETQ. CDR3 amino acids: CASSPKGGTGKHNEQFF. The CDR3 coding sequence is TGCGCCAGCAGCCCGAAAGGGGGGACAGGGAAGCACAATGAGCAGTTCTTC.

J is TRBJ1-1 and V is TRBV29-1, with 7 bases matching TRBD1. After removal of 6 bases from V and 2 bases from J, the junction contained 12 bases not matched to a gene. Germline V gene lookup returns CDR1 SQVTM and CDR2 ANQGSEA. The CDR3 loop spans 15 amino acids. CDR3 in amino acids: CSVEGGTAGNTEAFF. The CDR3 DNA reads TGCAGCGTCGAGGGGGGGACAGCCGGCAACACTGAAGCTTTCTTT.

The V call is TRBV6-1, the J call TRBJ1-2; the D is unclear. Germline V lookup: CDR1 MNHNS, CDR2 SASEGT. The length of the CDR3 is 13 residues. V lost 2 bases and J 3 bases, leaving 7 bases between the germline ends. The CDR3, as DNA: TGTGCCAGCAGTGAATGGCCGGACTATGGCTACACCTTC. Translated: CASSEWPDYGYTF.

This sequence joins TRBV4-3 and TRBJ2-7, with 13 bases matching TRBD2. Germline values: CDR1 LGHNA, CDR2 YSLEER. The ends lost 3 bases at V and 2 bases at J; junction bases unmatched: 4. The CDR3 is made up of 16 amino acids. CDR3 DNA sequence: TGCGCCAGCAGCCATCGGACTAGCGGGAGTACCTACGAGCAGTACTTC. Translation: CASSHRTSGSTYEQYF.

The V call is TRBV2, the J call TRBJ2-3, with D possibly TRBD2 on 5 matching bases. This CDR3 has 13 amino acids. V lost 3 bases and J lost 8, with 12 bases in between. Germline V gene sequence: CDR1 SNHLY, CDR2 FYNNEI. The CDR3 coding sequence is TGTGCCAGCAGTGAGGACTGGAGCGGTACGCAGTATTTT. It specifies CASSEDWSGTQYF.

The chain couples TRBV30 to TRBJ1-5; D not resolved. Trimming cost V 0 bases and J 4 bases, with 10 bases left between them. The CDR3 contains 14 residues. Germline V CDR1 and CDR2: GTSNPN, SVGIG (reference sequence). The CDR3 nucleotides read TGTGCCTGGAGTGTAGCCGATTTGAATCAGCCCCAGCATTTT. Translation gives CAWSVADLNQPQHF. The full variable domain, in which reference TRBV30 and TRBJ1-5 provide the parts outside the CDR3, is SQTIHQWPATLVQPVGSPLSLECTVEGTSNPNLYWYRQAAGRGLQLLFYSVGIGQISSEVPQNLSASRPQDRQFILSSKKLLLSDSGFYLCAWSVADLNQPQHFGDGTRLSIL.

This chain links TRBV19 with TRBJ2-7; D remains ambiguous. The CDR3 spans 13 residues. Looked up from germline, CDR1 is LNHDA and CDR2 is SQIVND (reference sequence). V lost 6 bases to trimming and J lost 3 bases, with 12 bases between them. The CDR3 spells CASSPATHYEQYF. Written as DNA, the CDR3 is TGTGCCAGTAGCCCCGCCACCCACTACGAGCAGTACTTC.

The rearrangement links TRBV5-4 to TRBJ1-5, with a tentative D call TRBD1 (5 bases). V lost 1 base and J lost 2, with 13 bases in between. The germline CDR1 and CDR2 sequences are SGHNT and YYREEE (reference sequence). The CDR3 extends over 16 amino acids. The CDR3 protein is CASSLYRGDGNQPQHF. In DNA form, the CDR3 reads TGTGCCAGCAGCTTGTATCGGGGGGACGGCAATCAGCCCCAGCATTTT.

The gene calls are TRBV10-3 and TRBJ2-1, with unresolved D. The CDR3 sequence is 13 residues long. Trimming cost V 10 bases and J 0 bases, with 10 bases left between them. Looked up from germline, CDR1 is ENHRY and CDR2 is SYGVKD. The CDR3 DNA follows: TGTGCCACGCAACAGAGCTCCTACAATGAGCAGTTCTTC. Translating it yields CATQQSSYNEQFF.

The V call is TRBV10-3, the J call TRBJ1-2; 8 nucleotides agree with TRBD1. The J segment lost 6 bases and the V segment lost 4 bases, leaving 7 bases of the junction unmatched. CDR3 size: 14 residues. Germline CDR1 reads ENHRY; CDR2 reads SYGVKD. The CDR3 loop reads CAISGGRGPDGYTF. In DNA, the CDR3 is TGTGCCATCAGTGGTGGCAGGGGGCCAGATGGCTACACCTTC.

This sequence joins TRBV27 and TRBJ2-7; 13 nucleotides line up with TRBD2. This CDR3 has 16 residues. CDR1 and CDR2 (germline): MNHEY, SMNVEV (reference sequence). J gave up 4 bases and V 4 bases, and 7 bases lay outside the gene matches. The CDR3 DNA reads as TGTGCCAGCAGTTCAAGGACTAGCGGGAGTATGTACGAGCAGTACTTC. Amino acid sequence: CASSSRTSGSMYEQYF.

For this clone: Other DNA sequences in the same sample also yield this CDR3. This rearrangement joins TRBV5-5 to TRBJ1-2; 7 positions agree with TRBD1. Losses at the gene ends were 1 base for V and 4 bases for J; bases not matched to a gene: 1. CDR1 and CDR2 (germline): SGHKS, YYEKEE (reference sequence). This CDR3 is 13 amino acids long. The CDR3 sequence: CASSLTGAYGYTF. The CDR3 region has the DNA TGTGCCAGCAGCTTGACAGGGGCCTATGGCTACACCTTC.

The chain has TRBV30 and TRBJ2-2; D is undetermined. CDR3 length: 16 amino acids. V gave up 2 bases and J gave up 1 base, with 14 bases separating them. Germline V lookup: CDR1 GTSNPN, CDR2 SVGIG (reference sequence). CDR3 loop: CAWSQRVRGNTGELFF. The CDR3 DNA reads TGTGCCTGGAGTCAACGGGTTAGAGGGAACACCGGGGAGCTGTTTTTT.